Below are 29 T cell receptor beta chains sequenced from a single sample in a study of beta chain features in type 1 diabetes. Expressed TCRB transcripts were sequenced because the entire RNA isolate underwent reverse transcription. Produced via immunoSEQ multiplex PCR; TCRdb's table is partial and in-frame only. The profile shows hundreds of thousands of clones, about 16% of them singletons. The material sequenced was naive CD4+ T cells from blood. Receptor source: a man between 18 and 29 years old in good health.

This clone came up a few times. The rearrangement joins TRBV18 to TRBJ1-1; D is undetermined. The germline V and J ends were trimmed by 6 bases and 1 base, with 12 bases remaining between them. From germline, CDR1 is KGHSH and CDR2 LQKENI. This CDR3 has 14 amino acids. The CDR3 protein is CASSPDSQNTEAFF. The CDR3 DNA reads TGTGCCAGCTCCCCCGACTCACAGAACACTGAAGCTTTCTTT.

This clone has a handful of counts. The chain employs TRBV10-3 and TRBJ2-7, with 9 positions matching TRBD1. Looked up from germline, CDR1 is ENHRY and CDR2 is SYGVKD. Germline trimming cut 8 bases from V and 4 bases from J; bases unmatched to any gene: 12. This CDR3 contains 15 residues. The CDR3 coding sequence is TGTGCCATCCAGTCCGGCAGTGACAGGGGGTACGAGCAGTACTTC. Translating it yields CAIQSGSDRGYEQYF.

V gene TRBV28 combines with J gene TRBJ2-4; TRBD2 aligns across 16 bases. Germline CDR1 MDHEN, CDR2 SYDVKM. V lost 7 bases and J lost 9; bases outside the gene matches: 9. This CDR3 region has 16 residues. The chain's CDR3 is CASTRGLAGGPSIQYF. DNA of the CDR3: TGTGCCAGCACCCGGGGACTAGCGGGAGGGCCTAGCATTCAGTACTTC.

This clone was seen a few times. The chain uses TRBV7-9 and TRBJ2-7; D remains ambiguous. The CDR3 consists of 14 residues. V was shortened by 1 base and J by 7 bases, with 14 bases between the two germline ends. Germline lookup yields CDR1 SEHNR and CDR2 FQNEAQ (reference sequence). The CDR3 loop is CASSLGQAPWEQYF. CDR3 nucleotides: TGTGCCAGCAGCTTAGGGCAGGCCCCTTGGGAGCAGTACTTC.

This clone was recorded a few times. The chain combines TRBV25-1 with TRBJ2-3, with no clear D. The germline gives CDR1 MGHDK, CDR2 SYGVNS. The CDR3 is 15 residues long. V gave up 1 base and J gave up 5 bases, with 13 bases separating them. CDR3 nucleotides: TGTGCCAGCAGTGAATCCCTTTGGGGTGGAGATACGCAGTATTTT. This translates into CASSESLWGGDTQYF.

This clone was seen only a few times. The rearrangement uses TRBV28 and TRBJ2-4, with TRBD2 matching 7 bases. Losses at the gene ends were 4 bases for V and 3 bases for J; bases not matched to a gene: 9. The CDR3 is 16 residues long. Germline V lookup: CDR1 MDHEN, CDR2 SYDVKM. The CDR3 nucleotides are TGTGCCAGCAGTTGGGCTGGCGGGGGTATCAAAAACATTCAGTACTTC. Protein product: CASSWAGGGIKNIQYF.

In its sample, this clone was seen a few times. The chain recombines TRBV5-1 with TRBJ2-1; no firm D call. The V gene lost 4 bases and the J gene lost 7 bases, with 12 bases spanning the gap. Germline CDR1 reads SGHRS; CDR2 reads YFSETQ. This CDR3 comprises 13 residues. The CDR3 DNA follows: TGCGCCAGCAGCCTCTCGGGTCCGAATGAGCAGTTCTTC. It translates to CASSLSGPNEQFF.

The CDR3 loop reads CASSLEGQAITGELFF. DNA for the CDR3: TGTGCCAGCAGTTTAGAAGGACAGGCGATCACCGGGGAGCTGTTTTTT. The V call is TRBV27, the J call TRBJ2-2, with 7 nucleotides matching TRBD1. Germline values: CDR1 MNHEY, CDR2 SMNVEV (reference sequence). With 2 bases clipped from V and 4 bases from J, the junction kept 7 bases outside the gene matches. This CDR3 is built from 16 residues.

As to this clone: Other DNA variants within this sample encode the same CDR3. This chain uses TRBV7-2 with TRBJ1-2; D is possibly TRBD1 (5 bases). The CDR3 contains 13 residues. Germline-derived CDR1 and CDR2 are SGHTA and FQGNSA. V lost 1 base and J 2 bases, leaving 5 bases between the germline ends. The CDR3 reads CASSLGGNYGYTF. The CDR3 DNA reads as TGTGCCAGCAGCTTAGGGGGGAACTATGGCTACACCTTC.

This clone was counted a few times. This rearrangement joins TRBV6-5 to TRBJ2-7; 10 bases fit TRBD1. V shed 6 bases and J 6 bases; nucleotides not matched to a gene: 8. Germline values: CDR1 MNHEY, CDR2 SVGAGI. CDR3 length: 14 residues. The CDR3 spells CASSSGTGDSEQYF. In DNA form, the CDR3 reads TGTGCCAGCAGCTCCGGGACAGGGGATAGCGAGCAGTACTTC.

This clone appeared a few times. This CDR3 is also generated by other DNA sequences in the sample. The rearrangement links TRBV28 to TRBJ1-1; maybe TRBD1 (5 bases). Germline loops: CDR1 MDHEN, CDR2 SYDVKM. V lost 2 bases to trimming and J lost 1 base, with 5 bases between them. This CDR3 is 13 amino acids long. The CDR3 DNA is TGTGCCAGCAGTTTAAGGGGGAACACTGAAGCTTTCTTT. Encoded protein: CASSLRGNTEAFF.

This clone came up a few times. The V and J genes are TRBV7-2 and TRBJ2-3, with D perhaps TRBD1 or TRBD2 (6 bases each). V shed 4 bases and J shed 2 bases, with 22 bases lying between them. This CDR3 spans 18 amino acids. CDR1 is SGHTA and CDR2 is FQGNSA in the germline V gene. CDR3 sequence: CASSSRYRGPRVTDTQYF. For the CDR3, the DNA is TGTGCCAGCAGCTCTAGGTACCGGGGGCCCCGGGTCACAGATACGCAGTATTTT.

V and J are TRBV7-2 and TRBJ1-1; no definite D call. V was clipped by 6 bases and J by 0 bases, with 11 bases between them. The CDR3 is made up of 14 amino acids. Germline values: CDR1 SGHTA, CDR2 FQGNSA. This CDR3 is CASRIRRLNTEAFF. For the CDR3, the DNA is TGTGCCAGCAGGATACGAAGGCTGAACACTGAAGCTTTCTTT.

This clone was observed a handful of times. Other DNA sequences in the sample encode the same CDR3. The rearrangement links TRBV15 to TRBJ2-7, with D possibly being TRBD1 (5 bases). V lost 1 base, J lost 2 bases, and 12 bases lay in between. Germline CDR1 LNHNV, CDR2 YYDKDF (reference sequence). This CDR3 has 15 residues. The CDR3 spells CATSRAGQGAYEQYF. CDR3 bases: TGTGCCACCAGCAGAGCCGGACAAGGGGCCTACGAGCAGTACTTC.

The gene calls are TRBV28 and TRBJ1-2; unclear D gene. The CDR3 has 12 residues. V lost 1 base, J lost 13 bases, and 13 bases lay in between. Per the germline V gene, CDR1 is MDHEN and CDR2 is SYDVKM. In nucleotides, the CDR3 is TGTGCCAGCAGTTTATCTACGCGCGAGGGCACCTTC. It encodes CASSLSTREGTF.

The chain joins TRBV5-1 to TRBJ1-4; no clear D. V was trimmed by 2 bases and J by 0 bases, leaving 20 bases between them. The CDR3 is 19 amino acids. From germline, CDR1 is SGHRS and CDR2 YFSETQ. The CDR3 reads CASSFSASGRKTTNEKLFF. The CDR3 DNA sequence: TGCGCCAGCAGCTTTTCCGCTTCGGGCCGAAAAACAACTAATGAAAAACTGTTTTTT.

This CDR3 is CASSFEWNSPLHF. CDR3 coding DNA: TGTGCCAGCAGCTTTGAATGGAATTCACCCCTCCACTTT. This chain uses TRBV11-2 with TRBJ1-6; D ambiguous. With 3 bases removed from V and 7 bases from J, the gap between germline ends came to 7 bases. The CDR3 spans 13 residues. CDR1 is SGHAT and CDR2 is FQNNGV in the germline V gene. Together with reference TRBV11-2 and TRBJ1-6, the CDR3 gives the full variable domain: EAGVAQSPRYKIIEKRQSVAFWCNPISGHATLYWYQQILGQGPKLLIQFQNNGVVDDSQLPKDRFSAERLKGVDSTLKIQPAKLEDSAVYLCASSFEWNSPLHFGNGTRLTVT.

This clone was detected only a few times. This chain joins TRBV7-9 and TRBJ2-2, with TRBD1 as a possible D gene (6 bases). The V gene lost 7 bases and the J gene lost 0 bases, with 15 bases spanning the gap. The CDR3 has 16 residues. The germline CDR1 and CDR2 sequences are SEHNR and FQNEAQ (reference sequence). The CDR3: CASTRQGQANTGELFF. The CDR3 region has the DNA TGTGCCAGCACCAGGCAGGGACAAGCGAACACCGGGGAGCTGTTTTTT.

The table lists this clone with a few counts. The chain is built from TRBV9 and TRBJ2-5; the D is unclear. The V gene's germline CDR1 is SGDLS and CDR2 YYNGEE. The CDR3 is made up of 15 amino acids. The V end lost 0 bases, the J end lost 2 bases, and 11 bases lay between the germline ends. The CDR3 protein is CASSVARAEQETQYF. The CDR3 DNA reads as TGTGCCAGCAGCGTAGCCCGGGCGGAGCAAGAGACCCAGTACTTC.

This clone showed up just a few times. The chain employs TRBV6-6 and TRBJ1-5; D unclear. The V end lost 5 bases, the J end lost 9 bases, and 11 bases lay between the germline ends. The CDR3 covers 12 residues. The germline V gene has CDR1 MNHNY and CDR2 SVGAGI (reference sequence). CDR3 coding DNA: TGTGCCAGCAGTGGGTCGTCAGGGCCCCAGCATTTT. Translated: CASSGSSGPQHF.

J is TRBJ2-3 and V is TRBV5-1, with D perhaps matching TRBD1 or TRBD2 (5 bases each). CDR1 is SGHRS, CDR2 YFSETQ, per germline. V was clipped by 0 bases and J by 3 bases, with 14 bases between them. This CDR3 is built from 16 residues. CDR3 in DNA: TGCGCCAGCAGCTTGGCGCCGGGGCGAGTGACAGATACGCAGTATTTT. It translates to CASSLAPGRVTDTQYF.

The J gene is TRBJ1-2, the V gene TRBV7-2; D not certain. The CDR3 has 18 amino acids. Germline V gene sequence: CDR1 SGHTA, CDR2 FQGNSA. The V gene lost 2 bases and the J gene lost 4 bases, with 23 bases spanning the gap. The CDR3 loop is CASSLFRVGGSGVYGYTF. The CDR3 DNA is TGTGCCAGCAGCTTATTTAGGGTGGGAGGTTCCGGCGTCTATGGCTACACCTTC.

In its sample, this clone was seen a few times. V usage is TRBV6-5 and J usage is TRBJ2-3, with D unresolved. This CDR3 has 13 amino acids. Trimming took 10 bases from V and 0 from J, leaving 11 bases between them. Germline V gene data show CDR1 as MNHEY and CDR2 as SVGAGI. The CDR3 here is CATTVWSTDTQYF. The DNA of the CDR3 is TGTGCCACTACAGTCTGGAGCACAGATACGCAGTATTTT.

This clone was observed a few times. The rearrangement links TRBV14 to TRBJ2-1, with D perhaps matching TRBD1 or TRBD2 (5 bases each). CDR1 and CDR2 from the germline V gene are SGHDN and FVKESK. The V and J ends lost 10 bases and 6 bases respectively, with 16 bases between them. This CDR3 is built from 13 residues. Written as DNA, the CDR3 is TGTGCCACCGCCGGGACCCTCCTCAATGAGCAGTTCTTC. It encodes CATAGTLLNEQFF.

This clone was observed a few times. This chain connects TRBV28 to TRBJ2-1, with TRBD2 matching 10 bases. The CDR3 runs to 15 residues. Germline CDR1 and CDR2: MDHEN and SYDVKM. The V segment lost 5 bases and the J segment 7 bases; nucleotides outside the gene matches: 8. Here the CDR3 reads CASSRPSGGLNEQFF. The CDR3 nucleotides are TGTGCCAGCAGTAGGCCTAGCGGGGGACTAAATGAGCAGTTCTTC.

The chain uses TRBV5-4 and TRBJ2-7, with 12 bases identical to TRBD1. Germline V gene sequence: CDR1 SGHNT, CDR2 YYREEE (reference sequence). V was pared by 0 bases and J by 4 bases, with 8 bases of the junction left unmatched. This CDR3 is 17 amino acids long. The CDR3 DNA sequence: TGTGCCAGCAGCTTGGGTGGGACAGGGGGCCTTATATACGAGCAGTACTTC. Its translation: CASSLGGTGGLIYEQYF. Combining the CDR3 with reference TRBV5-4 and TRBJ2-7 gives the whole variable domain ETGVTQSPTHLIKTRGQQVTLRCSSQSGHNTVSWYQQALGQGPQFIFQYYREEENGRGNFPPRFSGLQFPNYSSELNVNALELDDSALYLCASSLGGTGGLIYEQYFGPGTRLTVT.

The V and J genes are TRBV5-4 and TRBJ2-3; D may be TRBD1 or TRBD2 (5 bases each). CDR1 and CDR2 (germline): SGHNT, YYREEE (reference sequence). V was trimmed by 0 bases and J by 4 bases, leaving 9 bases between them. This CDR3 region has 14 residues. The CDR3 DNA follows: TGTGCCAGCAGCTTGGGCTGGGACGCAGATACGCAGTATTTT. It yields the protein CASSLGWDADTQYF.

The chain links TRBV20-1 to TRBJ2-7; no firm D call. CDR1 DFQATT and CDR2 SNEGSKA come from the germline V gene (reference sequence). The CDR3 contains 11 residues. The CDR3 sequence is CTPADPYEQYF. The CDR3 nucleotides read TGCACCCCGGCGGATCCCTACGAGCAGTACTTC.

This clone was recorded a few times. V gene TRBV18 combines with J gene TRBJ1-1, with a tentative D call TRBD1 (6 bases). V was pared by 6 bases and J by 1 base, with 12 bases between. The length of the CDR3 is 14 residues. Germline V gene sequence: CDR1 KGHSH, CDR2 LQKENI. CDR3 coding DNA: TGTGCCAGCTCGTCCTGGACAGAGAACACTGAAGCTTTCTTT. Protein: CASSSWTENTEAFF. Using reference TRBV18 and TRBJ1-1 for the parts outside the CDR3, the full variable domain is NAGVMQNPRHLVRRRGQEARLRCSPMKGHSHVYWYRQLPEEGLKFMVYLQKENIIDESGMPKERFSAEFPKEGPSILRIQQVVRGDSAAYFCASSSWTENTEAFFGQGTRLTVV.